Listed here are 18 T cell receptor beta chains from one sample, sequenced in a study of shared clonotypes between healthy human individuals. Sequencing was performed with immunoSEQ multiplex PCR; in TCRdb, only in-frame clones are kept and a portion is missing. Here the sample spans about 380,000 clones, 96% being singletons. The material sequenced was memory CD8+ T cells sorted from blood. The subset here: CD45RO+ cells pooled with CCR7-negative TemRA cells. These receptor sequences come from a young man in good health.

V is TRBV9 and J is TRBJ2-7; 11 bases align to TRBD2. This CDR3 comprises 16 residues. Trimming took 0 bases from V and 4 from J; bases not matched to a gene: 6. Germline CDR1 and CDR2: SGDLS and YYNGEE. The CDR3 is CASSVGVAGGSYEQYF. The CDR3, as DNA: TGTGCCAGCAGCGTAGGAGTAGCGGGAGGGTCTTACGAGCAGTACTTC.

This chain connects TRBV6-5 to TRBJ1-1, with D possibly TRBD1 on 5 matching bases. The V gene lost 8 bases and the J gene lost 6 bases, with 7 bases spanning the gap. The CDR3 runs 10 residues. Germline-derived CDR1 and CDR2 are MNHEY and SVGAGI. The CDR3 region has the DNA TGTGCCAGCGTGGGGGCTGAAGCTTTCTTT. Amino acid sequence: CASVGAEAFF.

The chain combines TRBV2 with TRBJ2-4, with 7 bases lining up with TRBD1. Germline lookup yields CDR1 SNHLY and CDR2 FYNNEI. CDR3 size: 13 residues. The ends lost 8 bases at V and 7 bases at J; junction bases unmatched: 8. The CDR3 nucleotides read TGTGCCAGCTCAGACAGGGTTGGTAACATTCAGTACTTC. Amino acid sequence: CASSDRVGNIQYF.

V usage is TRBV7-9 and J usage is TRBJ2-2; 13 bases match TRBD2. Germline V gene data show CDR1 as SEHNR and CDR2 as FQNEAQ (reference sequence). The junction had 9 bases not matched to a gene; V was cut back by 5 bases and J by 6 bases. This CDR3 comprises 17 residues. CDR3: CASSIGLAGVKAGELFF. CDR3 nucleotide sequence: TGTGCCAGCAGCATAGGACTAGCGGGAGTAAAAGCCGGGGAGCTGTTTTTT.

In nucleotides, the CDR3 is TGTGCCAGCAGTTACTCCGGGGGTGGTCAGCCCCAGCATTTT. Protein: CASSYSGGGQPQHF. V and J are TRBV6-5 and TRBJ1-5; TRBD1 might be the D (5 bases). CDR3 size: 14 residues. The V and J ends lost 0 bases and 6 bases respectively, with 9 bases between them. Germline values: CDR1 MNHEY, CDR2 SVGAGI.

The chain couples TRBV29-1 to TRBJ2-5, with TRBD1 matching over 8 bases. CDR1 and CDR2 (germline): SQVTM, ANQGSEA. The CDR3 is 13 amino acids. V trimming: 7 bases; J trimming: 5 bases; junction bases outside the gene matches: 9. DNA of the CDR3: TGCAGCGGAGACAGGGGACCAGGGGAGACCCAGTACTTC. This codes for CSGDRGPGETQYF.

The chain joins TRBV7-2 to TRBJ2-1; 14 positions match TRBD2. J was trimmed by 8 bases and V by 5 bases; bases with no gene match: 8. The CDR3 sequence is 16 residues long. CDR1 SGHTA and CDR2 FQGNSA come from the germline V gene. CDR3 protein: CASSPWGLAGEHEQFF. The DNA of the CDR3 is TGTGCCAGCAGCCCCTGGGGACTAGCGGGAGAGCATGAGCAGTTCTTC.

The rearrangement joins TRBV27 to TRBJ2-4; TRBD2 aligns across 8 bases. Looked up from germline, CDR1 is MNHEY and CDR2 is SMNVEV (reference sequence). The V gene end was trimmed by 8 bases and the J gene end by 0 bases; junction bases not matched to a gene: 15. The CDR3 spans 18 residues. The CDR3 reads CASREGAGPLLAKNIQYF. DNA for the CDR3: TGTGCCAGCCGGGAGGGAGCGGGACCACTTCTAGCCAAAAACATTCAGTACTTC.

The V gene is TRBV4-2, the J gene TRBJ2-6; 7 positions agree with TRBD2. Germline lookup yields CDR1 LGHNA and CDR2 YNFKEQ. V shed 1 base, J shed 2 bases, and the junction held 2 bases outside the gene matches. The CDR3 contains 16 residues. CDR3 loop: CASSQGAGAGANVLTF. In DNA form, the CDR3 reads TGTGCCAGCAGCCAAGGGGCGGGGGCTGGGGCCAACGTCCTGACTTTC.

This rearrangement joins TRBV2 to TRBJ2-7; 8 bases fit TRBD2. V lost 5 bases to trimming and J lost 3 bases; unmatched junction nucleotides: 3. The CDR3 has 13 residues. The germline V gene encodes CDR1 SNHLY and CDR2 FYNNEI. The CDR3 here is CASSSGSFYEQYF. CDR3 DNA sequence: TGTGCCAGCAGTAGCGGGAGCTTCTACGAGCAGTACTTC.

This clone was seen a single time. The chain is built from TRBV18 and TRBJ2-1, with 7 positions matching TRBD2. The CDR3 totals 11 residues. CDR1 and CDR2 (germline): KGHSH, LQKENI. V lost 6 bases and J lost 15; bases outside the gene matches: 8. The DNA for the CDR3 is TGTGCCAGCTCGCCTAAGCGGGATCTGTTCTTC. It yields the protein CASSPKRDLFF. The full variable domain, with the rest looked up from reference TRBV18 and TRBJ2-1, is NAGVMQNPRHLVRRRGQEARLRCSPMKGHSHVYWYRQLPEEGLKFMVYLQKENIIDESGMPKERFSAEFPKEGPSILRIQQVVRGDSAAYFCASSPKRDLFFGPGTRLTVL.

V is TRBV6-5 and J is TRBJ2-1, with D uncertain. The V gene's germline CDR1 is MNHEY and CDR2 SVGAGI. Trimming removed 2 bases from V and 7 bases from J, with 12 bases in between. This CDR3 is built from 14 residues. The CDR3 nucleotides read TGTGCCAGCAGTTACCTTAGTTTCCCTAATGAGCAGTTCTTC. Residues: CASSYLSFPNEQFF.

Regarding this clone: One end of the junction is discordant with germline, which a read error may explain. The V and J genes are TRBV30 and TRBJ1-3; D is unresolved. The germline V gene encodes CDR1 GTSNPN and CDR2 SVGIG (reference sequence). The CDR3 consists of 11 residues. The DNA for the CDR3 is TGTGCCCGGAGTAGCGGAAACACCATATATTTT. This codes for CARSSGNTIYF.

This clone was observed a single time. V gene TRBV6-4 combines with J gene TRBJ1-4; D gene ambiguous. The V gene's germline CDR1 is MRHNA and CDR2 SNTAGT. Trimming shortened V by 0 bases and J by 12 bases, and 8 bases separated the two germline ends. CDR3 size: 12 residues. The CDR3 DNA reads as TGTGCCAGCAGTGACTCGACAATCCAACTGTTTTTT. It is translated as CASSDSTIQLFF.

The chain carries TRBV27 and TRBJ2-7; the D is unclear. V dropped 2 bases and J dropped 2 bases, with 13 bases sitting between them. Per the germline V gene, CDR1 is MNHEY and CDR2 is SMNVEV (reference sequence). This CDR3 region has 15 residues. In DNA form, the CDR3 reads TGTGCCAGCAGTTTAAAACCAAAACCGGCCTACGAGCAGTACTTC. Its protein product is CASSLKPKPAYEQYF.

The chain employs TRBV2 and TRBJ2-2; D is unclear. Trimming removed 6 bases at V and 1 base at J, with 12 bases between. This CDR3 region has 15 residues. Germline CDR1 reads SNHLY; CDR2 reads FYNNEI. This CDR3 is CASRVGRKNTGELFF. CDR3 nucleotide sequence: TGTGCCAGCAGGGTAGGACGGAAGAACACCGGGGAGCTGTTTTTT.

The chain couples TRBV29-1 to TRBJ1-2, with 9 bases that match TRBD1. The ends lost 0 bases at V and 10 bases at J; junction bases unmatched: 6. This CDR3 has 13 amino acids. Germline V gives CDR1 SQVTM, CDR2 ANQGSEA. The CDR3 loop reads CSVEDRNRGLYTF. Written as DNA, the CDR3 is TGCAGCGTTGAAGATCGGAACAGGGGGCTCTACACCTTC.

The chain joins TRBV28 to TRBJ1-2, with 9 positions matching TRBD1. This CDR3 is built from 19 residues. The germline CDR1 and CDR2 sequences are MDHEN and SYDVKM. J gave up 2 bases and V 4 bases, and 17 bases lay outside the gene matches. The CDR3 DNA sequence: TGTGCCAGCAGTTCCTTTACAAAAACTCCGGGACAGGGCAACTATGGCTACACCTTC. Its translation is CASSSFTKTPGQGNYGYTF.